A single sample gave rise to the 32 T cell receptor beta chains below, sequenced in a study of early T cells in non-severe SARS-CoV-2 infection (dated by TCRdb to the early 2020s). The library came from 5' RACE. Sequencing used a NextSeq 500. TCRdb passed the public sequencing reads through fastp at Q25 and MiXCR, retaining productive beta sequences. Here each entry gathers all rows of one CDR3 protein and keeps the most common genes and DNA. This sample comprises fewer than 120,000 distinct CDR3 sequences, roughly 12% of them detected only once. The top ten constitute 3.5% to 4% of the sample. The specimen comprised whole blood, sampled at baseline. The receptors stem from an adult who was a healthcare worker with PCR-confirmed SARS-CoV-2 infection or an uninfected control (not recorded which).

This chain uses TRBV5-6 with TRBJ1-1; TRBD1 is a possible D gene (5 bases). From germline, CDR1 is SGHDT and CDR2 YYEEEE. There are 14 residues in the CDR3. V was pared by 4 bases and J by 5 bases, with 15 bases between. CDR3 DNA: TGTGCCAGCAGCCTGGCGGGGGAGGGGACTGAAGCTTTCTTT. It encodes CASSLAGEGTEAFF. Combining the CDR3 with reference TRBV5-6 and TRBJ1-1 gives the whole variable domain DAGVTQSPTHLIKTRGQQVTLRCSPKSGHDTVSWYQQALGQGPQFIFQYYEEEERQRGNFPDRFSGHQFPNYSSELNVNALLLGDSALYLCASSLAGEGTEAFFGQGTRLTVV.

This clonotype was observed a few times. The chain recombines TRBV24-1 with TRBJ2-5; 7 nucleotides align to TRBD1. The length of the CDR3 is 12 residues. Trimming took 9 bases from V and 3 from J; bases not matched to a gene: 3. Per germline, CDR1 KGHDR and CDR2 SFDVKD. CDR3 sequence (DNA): TGTGCCACCGAGGGACAGAAAGAGACCCAGTACTTC. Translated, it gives CATEGQKETQYF.

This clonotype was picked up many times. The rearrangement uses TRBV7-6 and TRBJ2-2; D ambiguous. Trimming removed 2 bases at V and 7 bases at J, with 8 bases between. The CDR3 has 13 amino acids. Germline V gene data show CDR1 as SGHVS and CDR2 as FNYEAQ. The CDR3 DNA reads TGTGCCAGCAGCTTAAAACCCCACGGGGAGCTGTTTTTT. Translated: CASSLKPHGELFF.

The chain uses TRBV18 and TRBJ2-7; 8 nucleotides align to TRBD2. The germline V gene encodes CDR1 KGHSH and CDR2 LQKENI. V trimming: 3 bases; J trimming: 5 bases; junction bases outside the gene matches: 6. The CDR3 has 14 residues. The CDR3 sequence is CASSPPGGTDEQYF. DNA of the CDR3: TGTGCCAGCTCACCCCCGGGGGGGACCGACGAGCAGTACTTC.

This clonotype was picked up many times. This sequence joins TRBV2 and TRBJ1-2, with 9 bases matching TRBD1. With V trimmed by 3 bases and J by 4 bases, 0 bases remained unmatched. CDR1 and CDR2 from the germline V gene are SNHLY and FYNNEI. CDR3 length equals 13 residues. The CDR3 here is CASSETGGYGYTF. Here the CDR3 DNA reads TGTGCCAGCAGTGAGACAGGGGGCTATGGCTACACCTTC.

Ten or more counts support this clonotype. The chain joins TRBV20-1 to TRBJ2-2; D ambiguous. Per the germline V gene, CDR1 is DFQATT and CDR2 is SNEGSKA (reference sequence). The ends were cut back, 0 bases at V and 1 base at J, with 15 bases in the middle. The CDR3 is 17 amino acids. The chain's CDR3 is CSARDRRRGWNTGELFF. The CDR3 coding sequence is TGCAGTGCTAGAGATCGAAGGAGAGGATGGAACACCGGGGAGCTGTTTTTT.

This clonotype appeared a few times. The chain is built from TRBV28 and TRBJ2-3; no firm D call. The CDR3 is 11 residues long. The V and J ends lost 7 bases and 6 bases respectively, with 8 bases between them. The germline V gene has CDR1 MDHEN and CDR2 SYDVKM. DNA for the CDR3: TGTGCCAGCAACCTACGGGATACGCAGTATTTT. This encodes CASNLRDTQYF.

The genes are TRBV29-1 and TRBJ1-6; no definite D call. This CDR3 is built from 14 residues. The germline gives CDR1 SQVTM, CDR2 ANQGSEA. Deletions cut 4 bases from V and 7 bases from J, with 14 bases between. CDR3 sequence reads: CSVAVGLENSPLHF. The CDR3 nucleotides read TGCAGCGTTGCAGTAGGCCTAGAGAATTCACCCCTCCACTTT.

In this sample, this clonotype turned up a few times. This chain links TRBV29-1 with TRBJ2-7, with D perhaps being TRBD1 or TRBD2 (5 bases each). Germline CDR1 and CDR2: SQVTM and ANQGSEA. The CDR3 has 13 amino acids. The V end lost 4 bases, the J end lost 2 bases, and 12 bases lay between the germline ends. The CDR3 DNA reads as TGCAGCGTTGCCGGGACGGTAACCTACGAGCAGTACTTC. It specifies CSVAGTVTYEQYF.

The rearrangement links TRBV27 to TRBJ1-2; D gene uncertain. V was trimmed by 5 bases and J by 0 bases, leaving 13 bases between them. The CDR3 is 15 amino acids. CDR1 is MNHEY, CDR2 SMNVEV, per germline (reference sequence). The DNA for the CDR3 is TGTGCCAGCAGTAGAACGGGCGCAGCTAACTATGGCTACACCTTC. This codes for CASSRTGAANYGYTF.

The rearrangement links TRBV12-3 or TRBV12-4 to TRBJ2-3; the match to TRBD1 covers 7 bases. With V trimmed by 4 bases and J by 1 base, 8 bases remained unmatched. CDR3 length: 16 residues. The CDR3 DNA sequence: TGTGCCAGCAGTTACGCCGAGGGGGCTGGCACAGATACGCAGTATTTT. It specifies CASSYAEGAGTDTQYF.

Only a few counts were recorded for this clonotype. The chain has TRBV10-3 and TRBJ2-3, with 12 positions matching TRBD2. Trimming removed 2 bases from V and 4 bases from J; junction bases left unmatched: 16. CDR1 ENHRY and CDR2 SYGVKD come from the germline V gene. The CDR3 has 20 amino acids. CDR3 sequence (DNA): TGTGCCATCAGTGAGGGTCTAGCGGGGGGGCTGCTGGAGATGCCAGATACGCAGTATTTT. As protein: CAISEGLAGGLLEMPDTQYF.

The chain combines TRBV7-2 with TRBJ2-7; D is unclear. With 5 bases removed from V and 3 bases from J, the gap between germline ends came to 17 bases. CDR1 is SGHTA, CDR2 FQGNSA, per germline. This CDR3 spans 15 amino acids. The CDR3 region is CASSLNGDSGYEQYF. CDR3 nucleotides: TGTGCCAGCAGCCTCAATGGGGATTCGGGCTACGAGCAGTACTTC.

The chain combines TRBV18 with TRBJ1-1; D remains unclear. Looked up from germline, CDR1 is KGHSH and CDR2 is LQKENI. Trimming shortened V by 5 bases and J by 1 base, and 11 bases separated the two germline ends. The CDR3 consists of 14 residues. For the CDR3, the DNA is TGTGCCAGCTCATCCTCGGGAGGGAACACTGAAGCTTTCTTT. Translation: CASSSSGGNTEAFF.

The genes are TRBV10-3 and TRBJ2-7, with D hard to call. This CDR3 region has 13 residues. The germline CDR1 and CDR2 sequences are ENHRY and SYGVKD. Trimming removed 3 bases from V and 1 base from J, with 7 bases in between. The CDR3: CAISDLGSYEQYF. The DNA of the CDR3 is TGTGCCATCAGTGATCTGGGATCCTACGAGCAGTACTTC.

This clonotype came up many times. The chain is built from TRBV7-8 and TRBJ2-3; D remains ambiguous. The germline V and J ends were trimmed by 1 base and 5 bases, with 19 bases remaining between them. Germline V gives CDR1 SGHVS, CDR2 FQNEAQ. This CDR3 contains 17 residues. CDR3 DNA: TGTGCCAGCAGCTTAGGGGGTTGGGCCGGCCGTGTAGATACGCAGTATTTT. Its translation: CASSLGGWAGRVDTQYF.

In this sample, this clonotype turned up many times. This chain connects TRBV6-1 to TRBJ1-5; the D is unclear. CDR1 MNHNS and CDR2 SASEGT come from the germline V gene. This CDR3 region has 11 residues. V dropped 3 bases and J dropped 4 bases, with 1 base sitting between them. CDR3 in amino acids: CASSENQPQHF. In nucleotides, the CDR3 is TGTGCCAGCAGTGAGAATCAGCCCCAGCATTTT.

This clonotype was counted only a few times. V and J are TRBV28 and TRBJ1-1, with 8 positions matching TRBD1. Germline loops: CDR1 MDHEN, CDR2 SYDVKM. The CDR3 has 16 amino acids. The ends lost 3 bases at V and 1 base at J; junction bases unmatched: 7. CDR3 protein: CASSFPRTGTNTEAFF. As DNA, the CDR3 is TGTGCCAGCAGTTTCCCGAGGACAGGGACGAACACTGAAGCTTTCTTT.

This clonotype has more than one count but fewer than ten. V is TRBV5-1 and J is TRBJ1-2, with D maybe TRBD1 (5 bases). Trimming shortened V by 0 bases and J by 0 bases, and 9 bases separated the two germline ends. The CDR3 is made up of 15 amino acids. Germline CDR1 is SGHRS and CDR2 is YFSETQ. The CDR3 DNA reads TGCGCCAGCAGCTTGGGCCGGGGCACTAACTATGGCTACACCTTC. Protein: CASSLGRGTNYGYTF.

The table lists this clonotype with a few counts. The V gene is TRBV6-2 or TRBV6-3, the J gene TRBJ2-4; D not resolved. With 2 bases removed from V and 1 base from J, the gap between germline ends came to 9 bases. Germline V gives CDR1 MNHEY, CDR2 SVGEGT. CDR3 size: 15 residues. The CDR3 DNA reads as TGTGCCAGCAGTTACGCTGCGTTGGCCAAAAACATTCAGTACTTC. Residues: CASSYAALAKNIQYF.

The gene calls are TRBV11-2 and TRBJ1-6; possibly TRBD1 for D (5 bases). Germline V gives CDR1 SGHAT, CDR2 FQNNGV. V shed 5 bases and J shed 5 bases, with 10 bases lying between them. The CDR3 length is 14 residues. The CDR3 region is CASSPTENNSPLHF. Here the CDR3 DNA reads TGTGCCAGCAGCCCGACAGAGAATAATTCACCCCTCCACTTT.

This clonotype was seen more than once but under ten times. The CDR3 region has the DNA TGTGCCAGCAGCTCCCCGAATCGCGGCGAGCGCTATGGCTACACCTTC. Its translation: CASSSPNRGERYGYTF. The V and J genes are TRBV7-9 and TRBJ1-2; D gene unclear. Germline V CDR1 and CDR2: SEHNR, FQNEAQ (reference sequence). The CDR3 runs 16 residues. V lost 4 bases to trimming and J lost 4 bases, with 19 bases between them.

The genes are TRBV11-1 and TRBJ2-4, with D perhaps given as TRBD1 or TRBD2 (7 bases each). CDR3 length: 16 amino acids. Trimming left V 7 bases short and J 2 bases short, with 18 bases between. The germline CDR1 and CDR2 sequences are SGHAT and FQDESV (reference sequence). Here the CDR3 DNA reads TGTGCCAGCACTCAGGGGGGGCCGAGTACCAAAAACATTCAGTACTTC. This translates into CASTQGGPSTKNIQYF.

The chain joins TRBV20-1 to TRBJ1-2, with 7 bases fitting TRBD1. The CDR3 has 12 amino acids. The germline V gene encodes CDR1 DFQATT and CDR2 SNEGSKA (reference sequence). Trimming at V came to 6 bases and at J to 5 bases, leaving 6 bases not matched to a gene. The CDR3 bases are TGCAGTGCCAGGGGGGATAGGTATGGCTACACCTTC. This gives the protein CSARGDRYGYTF.

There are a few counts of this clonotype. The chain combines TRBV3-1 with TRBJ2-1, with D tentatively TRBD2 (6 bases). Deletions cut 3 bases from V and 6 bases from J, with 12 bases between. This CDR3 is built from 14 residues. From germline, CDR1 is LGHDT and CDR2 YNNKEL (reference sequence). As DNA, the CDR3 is TGTGCCAGCAGCCAGAGGGACTTCCTCAATGAGCAGTTCTTC. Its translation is CASSQRDFLNEQFF.

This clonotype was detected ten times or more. CDR3 sequence (DNA): TGTGCCAGCCTCTGGGGAGGGCCTCAAGAGACCCAGTACTTC. Protein product: CASLWGGPQETQYF. V and J are TRBV6-1 and TRBJ2-5; 7 nucleotides align to TRBD2. J lost 2 bases, V lost 8 bases, and 8 bases had no gene match. Germline CDR1 is MNHNS and CDR2 is SASEGT. The CDR3 has 14 residues.

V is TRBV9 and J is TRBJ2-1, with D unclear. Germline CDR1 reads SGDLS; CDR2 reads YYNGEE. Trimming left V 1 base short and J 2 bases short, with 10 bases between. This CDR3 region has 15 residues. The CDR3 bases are TGTGCCAGCAGCGTATATGGCGGTACCTACAATGAGCAGTTCTTC. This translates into CASSVYGGTYNEQFF.

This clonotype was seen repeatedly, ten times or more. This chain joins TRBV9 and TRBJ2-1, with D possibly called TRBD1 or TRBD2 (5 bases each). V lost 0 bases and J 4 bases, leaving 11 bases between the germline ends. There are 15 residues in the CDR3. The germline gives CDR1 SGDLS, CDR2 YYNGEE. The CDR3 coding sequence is TGTGCCAGCAGCGTAGAAGGGGACCCTTACAATGAGCAGTTCTTC. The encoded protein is CASSVEGDPYNEQFF.

CDR3 sequence: CASSPWAPYEQYF. The CDR3 nucleotides are TGTGCCAGCAGTCCATGGGCTCCCTACGAGCAGTACTTC. The chain carries TRBV28 and TRBJ2-7; D uncertain. Germline V gene data show CDR1 as MDHEN and CDR2 as SYDVKM. Trimming left V 5 bases short and J 2 bases short, with 10 bases between. CDR3 length: 13 amino acids.

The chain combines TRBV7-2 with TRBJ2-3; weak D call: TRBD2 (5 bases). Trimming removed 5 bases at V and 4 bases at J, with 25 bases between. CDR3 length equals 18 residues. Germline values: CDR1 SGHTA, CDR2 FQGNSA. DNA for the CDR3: TGTGCCAGCAGCCAAAGGTGGCGGCGGACGGGAAGCGCAGATACGCAGTATTTT. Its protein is CASSQRWRRTGSADTQYF.

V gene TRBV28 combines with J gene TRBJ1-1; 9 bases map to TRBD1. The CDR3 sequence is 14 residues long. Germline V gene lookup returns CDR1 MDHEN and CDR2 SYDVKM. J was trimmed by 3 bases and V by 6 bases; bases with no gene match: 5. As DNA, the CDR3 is TGTGCCAGCAGACGTGACAGGGGGGACACTGAAGCTTTCTTT. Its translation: CASRRDRGDTEAFF.

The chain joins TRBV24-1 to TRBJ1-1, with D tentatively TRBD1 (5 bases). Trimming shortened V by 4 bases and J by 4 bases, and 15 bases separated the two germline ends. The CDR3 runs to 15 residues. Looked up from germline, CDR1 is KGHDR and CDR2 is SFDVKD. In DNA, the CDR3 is TGTGCCACCAGTGAGGCCGGGGGAGTCGGCACTGAAGCTTTCTTT. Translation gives CATSEAGGVGTEAFF.